At least ten counts were recorded for the clone carrying this T cell receptor beta chain. Time point of the sample: longitudinal time-point 3. Volunteers attending a blood bank in Maryland, USA, served as healthy controls. This sample was included in a study of neurological immune-mediated disorders. The germline V gene encodes CDR1 SNHLY and CDR2 FYNNEI. Trimming took off 7 bases at V and 1 base at J, with 13 bases between the two ends. The CDR3 has 15 residues. With 10-nucleotide random UMIs included, cDNA was synthesized by 5'RACE. In every sequencing run, more than 200 million TCR-beta sequences were generated from 15-18 subjects. TCRdb passed the 5' RACE reads through MiXCR, listing each CDR3 protein once. The sample includes roughly 45,000 distinct CDR3 sequences, roughly 12% of them seen just once.

The sample consisted of PBMCs. The chain combines TRBV2 with TRBJ2-2, with D possibly being TRBD1 (6 bases). The sequence came from a young man in good health. The CDR3 DNA is TGTGCCAGCACGGGACAAAGCATGAACACCGGGGAGCTGTTTTTT. It is translated as CASTGQSMNTGELFF.